What follows describes a single T cell receptor beta chain. This specimen comes from a study of blood T cell repertoires in COVID-19. About the research overall: Material from acute and convalescent COVID-19 was sourced from the United States, Italy and Spain. T cells, B-cell-depleted T cells, or PBMCs supplied cDNA or gDNA.

Authors' processing steps: Reference gene primer amplification gave nucleated cell count estimates. The method was immunoSEQ multiplex PCR; TCRdb's version includes in-frame clones alone and lacks a portion of them. D and trimming were read from the DNA, whereas the V and J calls and clone size are those reported in that table. This sample has 60,000 to 75,000 clones, with around nine tenths found just once. The sequencing sample was made of peripheral blood. This clonotype was obtained from a woman in her sixties or seventies with acute or convalescent COVID-19.

CDR3 loop: CATSRVPGRGNEKLFF. The CDR3 region has the DNA TGTGCCACCAGCAGAGTTCCGGGGAGGGGGAATGAAAAACTGTTTTTT. V gene TRBV15 combines with J gene TRBJ1-4; TRBD1 might be the D (6 bases). Germline values: CDR1 LNHNV, CDR2 YYDKDF (reference sequence). The germline V and J ends were trimmed by 1 base and 5 bases, with 14 bases remaining between them. This CDR3 region has 16 residues. Complete variable domain (other parts from reference TRBV15 and TRBJ1-4): DAMVIQNPRYQVTQFGKPVTLSCSQTLNHNVMYWYQQKSSQAPKLLFHYYDKDFNNEADTPDNFQSRRPNTSFCFLDIRSPGLGDTAMYLCATSRVPGRGNEKLFFGSGTQLSVL.